This T cell receptor (beta chain) was captured in a study of cytomegalovirus exposure and HLA in healthy donors (dated by TCRdb to 2016 to 2017). About the full investigation: According to an earlier analysis of around 600 of the donors, about 179 million T cells yielded 100 million or so unique TCR beta sequences and 276 Gb of sequence data. Approximately 310 gigabases of sequencing data and around 80 million unique TCR sequences made up an early release that covered over 550 HLA-typed donors. The genetic ancestry cluster associated with self-reported Caucasian donors included 80% to 90% of the approximately 410 genotyped donors. The aim of the study was to test whether cataloging public T cell receptors could identify signatures of past pathogen exposure. The T cell repertoires of around 670 subjects were profiled by immunosequencing and related to cytomegalovirus serostatus. In addition to the first cohort of 666 subjects, a separate validation cohort of about 120 different subjects was used. High-throughput TCR immunosequencing, statistical association of individual TCRs with disease status, and machine learning were combined to predict cytomegalovirus infection status. A later analysis re-analyzed previously published TCR beta repertoires from 550 to 700 donors and added high-resolution HLA genotyping to study TCR occurrence patterns. In the later analysis, no new phenotypic data were used to find candidate immune exposures; instead, reliance was placed on TCR beta sequences and their occurrence across donors. An earlier analysis of several hundred of the donors used high-throughput TCR beta sequencing to judge whether each TCR beta V gene segment behaved as functional or pseudogenic. Alongside the repertoire data, information on donor age, sex, ethnicity and CMV serostatus was compiled. Genome-wide SNP genotypes for about three fifths of the 666 donors were used in a later genetic analysis, which treated that subset as a discovery cohort. All discovery cohort repertoires had been generated using a single sequencing platform. Class I and class II HLA loci were covered by the typing at four-digit resolution. The number of typed donors differed by locus: about 629-630 for A, B, C, DRB1 and DQB1; 500 to 550 for DQA1; some 610 for DPA1; and about 450 for DPB1. Five DR-DQ haplotypes were treated as single units for association and clustering because of strong linkage in the cohort. Among about 400 genotyped donors of the cohort, an average of approximately 220,000 unique TCR beta nucleotide sequences was sequenced per donor, of which 15% to 20% were non-productive. The study at large found these results: This cohort had only TCR beta chains sequenced, and the lack of alpha or paired-chain data limited which features could be detected. A cluster of highly shared sequence variants was judged likely to be a technical artifact of the sequencing pipeline. Three of the identified cytomegalovirus-associated TCR beta chains were confirmed in vitro to be specific for cytomegalovirus antigens. When HLA alleles, especially DR and DQ, strongly co-occurred, TCR associations were difficult to assign to individual alleles. The authors suggested that the approach could potentially be extended to other disease states and immunological phenotypes. In a later analysis, most CMV-associated TCR beta chains were found to appear HLA-restricted, with HLA associations seemingly driven largely by CMV exposure. A later analysis associated some 17,000 TCR beta sequences with specific HLA alleles at a false discovery rate of 0.05. The earlier analysis of approximately 560 of the donors excluded 15 to 20 rarely observed V segments, including chromosome 9 orphons, because counts were too low. Because HLA typing was unavailable for some donors at each locus, only the typed subset was used in association tests. A further reported finding was that TCR beta sequences accurately predicted the HLA-A and HLA-B alleles for most subjects in the first cohort. Most TCR sequences were observed very rarely across donors, whereas some public TCRs were present in many individuals. A later genetic analysis associated a missense DCLRE1C variant with V-gene and J-gene trimming of TCR beta chains, and an independent cohort replicated the association. Broadly in line with IMGT annotations, most TCR beta V segments showed up in productive rearrangements about 87% or about 30% of the time in an earlier analysis of 587 of the donors. Several of the top co-occurrence clusters appeared to be linked to parvovirus B19, influenza, CMV and Epstein-Barr virus, according to a later analysis. The study listed 150 to 200 TCR beta chains as associated with cytomegalovirus. In both the original and validation cohorts, the classifier was reported to diagnose cytomegalovirus status with high specificity and sensitivity. Compared with the roughly 720-donor mean, donors in an Asian-associated ancestry cluster had fewer N-insertions in productive TCRs, according to a later genetic analysis. Linkage disequilibrium might explain the correlated functional status among segregating V segments, but an unknown experimental factor could not be ruled out. CMV serostatus was the only immune exposure information available for the cohort. In a later analysis, HLA-associated TCR beta chains showed more clonal expansion and lower generation probabilities than non-associated chains that were equally common. In a later analysis, TCR association rates were found to vary across HLA loci, with the most associated TCRs seen for DRB1 alleles and the fewest for HLA-C alleles. Sequencing depth was assumed to be roughly uniform across donors in the presence/absence analyses, though that assumption may not hold.

In total, 630 or so healthy bone marrow donors made up the cohort. All cohort members were sampled while nominally healthy, although unrecorded immune exposures were likely present. The donor was CMV seronegative and belonged to the group of approximately 320 seronegative cohort members. A peripheral blood sample was collected from each donor, and TCR beta sequencing was performed on peripheral blood mononuclear cells. The Qiagen DNeasy Blood Extraction Kit was used to extract genomic DNA from the blood cell samples. Library method: the immunoSEQ multiplex PCR assay. For the multiplex PCR, a mixture combining 60 forward primers for TCR Vbeta segments and 13 reverse primers for TCR Jbeta segments was used. A multiplex PCR assay on genomic DNA amplified the CDR3 region of rearranged TCR beta genes. On the Illumina HiSeq System, the amplified TCR beta libraries were sequenced as 87-base-pair reads. The published analysis was carried out like this. A later analysis tallied tens of millions of unique TCR beta chains across the 666 repertoires, and some 12 million of those chains were shared by two or more donors. Raw reads were error-corrected and collapsed into unique sequences by a nearest-neighbor algorithm in which closely related sequences were merged to remove PCR and sequencing errors. CDR3 sequences were aligned to IMGT reference sequences to assign V, D and J gene segments. For a sequence to be retained, at least a six-nucleotide match to both a V gene segment and a J gene segment was required. Rearrangements were classified as productive when the CDR3 lacked stop codons and remained in frame with V and J, and all other rearrangements were classified as non-productive. CDR3 was defined according to IMGT convention as the region running from the second conserved V-encoded cysteine to the conserved J-encoded phenylalanine. The earlier analysis of about 560 of the donors excluded any sequence lacking an unambiguous match to a single V gene segment. An earlier analysis of 450 to 650 of the donors called V segments functional above 56.7% productive rearrangements and segregating when the between-donor standard deviation exceeded 5%. A statistical classification framework was developed to diagnose cytomegalovirus status using the catalog of TCR beta chain sequences. In a later analysis, V and J genes were assigned by comparing TCR nucleotide sequences against IMGT/GENE-DB human TR gene sequences. Using the TCRdist pipeline, a later analysis assigned CDR3 sequences along with most-parsimonious VDJ recombination scenarios. A later analysis defined each TCR beta chain by its CDR3 amino acid sequence plus V-gene family, and excluded reads lacking a unique V-gene family. In a later analysis, around 600 highly shared, low-generation-probability nucleotide sequences were removed to address suspected cross-contamination and a sequencing artifact. In a later analysis, a clonal expansion index was calculated for each public chain from normalized within-repertoire ranks of inferred template counts. Generation probabilities in a later analysis came from a VDJ recombination model fitted to out-of-frame rearrangements, and those results were checked against IGoR. Hypergeometric tests were used in a later analysis to score TCR-TCR, TCR-HLA and TCR-CMV co-occurrence, with a repertoire-size bias correction applied to the TCR pairs. To estimate false discovery rates, a later analysis permuted the HLA or CMV assignments 20 times. In a later analysis, co-occurring TCRs were grouped using DBSCAN, and TCRdist sequence similarity was added for clustering within HLA-allele-positive subsets. Repertoires with fewer than 30,000 or more than 120,000 public chains were left out of co-occurrence clustering, as were roughly five repertoires with anomalous nucleotide sharing. TCRdb obtained this table from immuneACCESS and retained in-frame rearrangements with V and J assigned. These tables miss some clones; where compared with another copy, unresolved V genes account for less than half of the shortfall, and the remainder is unexplained. V, J and clone size were drawn from that table, and D and trimming were deduced from the DNA. The table for this sample lists tens of thousands of clones; under 90% of them were counted only once. The top ten clones comprise roughly 3.8% of the sample.

For this clone: This clone's antigen is unknown. Per-base quality was not reported, and no clone a single base away is much larger than it.

Sequencing was performed on PBMCs. This TCR was recovered from a man aged 50 to 59 in good health and CMV-seronegative.

The DNA sequence is given as TGTGCCAGTAGTATAGGGCAGGGAAAAAACATTCAGTACTTC. It encodes CASSIGQGKNIQYF. The sequence links TRBV19 to TRBJ2-4; a weak D assignment points to TRBD1 (5 bases agree). The CDR3 spans 14 residues, from the cysteine through the phenylalanine. Just CDR3 DNA is preserved here, 42 bases in frame from base 1. The germline V gene (reference sequence) yields LNHDA for CDR1 and SQIVND for CDR2. Relative to germline, V is 1 base shorter and J is 4 bases shorter, with 8 bases between their ends.